These 7 T cell receptor beta chains share one sample of origin, sequenced in a study of cytomegalovirus exposure and HLA in healthy donors. Clones were sequenced by immunoSEQ multiplex PCR, and TCRdb holds only the in-frame ones, with some missing. Among about 98,000 clones listed, roughly 87% were seen once. The source material was PBMCs. Every receptor here comes from a man aged 18 to 29 in good health and CMV-seropositive.

This chain connects TRBV27 to TRBJ2-1; weak D call: TRBD2 (6 bases). Germline CDR1 and CDR2: MNHEY and SMNVEV (reference sequence). The length of the CDR3 is 18 residues. Trimming left V 6 bases short and J 6 bases short, with 27 bases between. The CDR3 DNA reads TGTGCCAGCAGCTTTCTGGATGGCGCTACCGGGAGAGCCAATGAGCAGTTCTTC. Amino acid sequence: CASSFLDGATGRANEQFF.

The chain combines TRBV6-6 with TRBJ1-6; D is undetermined. The V end was cut by 0 bases, the J end by 7 bases, with 13 bases between. The CDR3 runs to 16 residues. Germline assignment: CDR1 MNHNY and CDR2 SVGAGI (reference sequence). The CDR3 loop reads CASSYSTSTVNSPLHF. CDR3 DNA sequence: TGTGCCAGCAGTTACTCGACCAGTACAGTCAATTCACCCCTCCACTTT.

The V call is TRBV20-1, the J call TRBJ2-5; D unresolved. This CDR3 region has 11 residues. Trimming pared 6 bases from V and 5 bases from J, leaving 10 bases between. Germline CDR1 DFQATT, CDR2 SNEGSKA (reference sequence). In DNA form, the CDR3 reads TGCAGTGCGCATTGGAGTGAGACCCAGTACTTC. As protein: CSAHWSETQYF.

The chain has TRBV21-1 and TRBJ1-4; the DNA was not used to check the table's D call, TRBD1. TRBV21-1 is labeled a pseudogene. This CDR3 comprises 13 residues. CDR3: CAWNRDSNEKLFF. The CDR3 nucleotides read TGTGCCTGGAACAGGGATTCTAATGAAAAACTGTTTTTT.

This clone showed up just a few times. The chain couples TRBV7-6 to TRBJ1-1; 10 nucleotides agree with TRBD1. V was clipped by 1 base and J by 5 bases; unmatched bases: 4. CDR3 length: 15 amino acids. Germline CDR1 SGHVS, CDR2 FNYEAQ. The CDR3 DNA reads TGTGCCAGCAGCTTAGGTCGGACAGGGGGTACTGAAGCTTTCTTT. This sequence encodes CASSLGRTGGTEAFF.

This clone was seen a few times. The chain carries TRBV5-1 and TRBJ1-6; TRBD1 aligns across 9 bases. Germline CDR1 and CDR2: SGHRS and YFSETQ. This CDR3 region has 15 residues. Trimming at V came to 1 base and at J to 8 bases, leaving 4 bases not matched to a gene. This CDR3 reads CASSLLGQGDSPLHF. CDR3 in DNA: TGCGCCAGCAGCTTGTTGGGACAGGGCGATTCACCCCTCCACTTT.

The genes are TRBV12-5 and TRBJ2-3; D uncertain. In germline, CDR1 is LGHNT, CDR2 FRNRAP. CDR3 length equals 12 residues. Trimming took 1 base from V and 4 from J, leaving 3 bases between them. The CDR3 region is CASGLASDTQYF. The CDR3, as DNA: TGTGCTAGTGGTTTGGCTTCAGATACGCAGTATTTT.